The 10 T cell receptor beta chains below all came from one sample that was sequenced in a study of blood T cell repertoires in COVID-19. Produced via immunoSEQ multiplex PCR; TCRdb's table is partial and in-frame only. The sample holds around 250,000 clones; around 85% are singletons and the top ten take under 2.5%. Material: PBMCs or T cells enriched from blood (not recorded which). These receptors were collected from a woman in her fifties or sixties who had recovered from COVID-19.

The chain combines TRBV29-1 with TRBJ1-1, with 9 bases matching TRBD1. The CDR3 contains 12 residues. V gave up 2 bases and J gave up 12 bases; unmatched junction bases: 7. Germline lookup yields CDR1 SQVTM and CDR2 ANQGSEA. CDR3 in amino acids: CSVELPGQGTFF. DNA of the CDR3: TGCAGCGTTGAACTCCCGGGACAGGGCACTTTCTTT.

The chain links TRBV11-3 to TRBJ2-1; 10 nucleotides agree with TRBD2. CDR3 length: 14 residues. Germline assignment: CDR1 SGHNT and CDR2 YENEEA. Trimming removed 3 bases from V and 6 bases from J; junction bases left unmatched: 2. The CDR3 nucleotides are TGTGCCAGCAGCTTCGCTAGCGGGAGCAATGAGCAGTTCTTC. As protein: CASSFASGSNEQFF.

The chain uses TRBV28 and TRBJ1-2, with D possibly being TRBD1 (6 bases). V lost 4 bases and J 3 bases, leaving 12 bases between the germline ends. Germline V gene data show CDR1 as MDHEN and CDR2 as SYDVKM. The CDR3 totals 14 residues. CDR3 residues: CASSYTGPDYGYTF. The CDR3 DNA reads as TGTGCCAGCAGTTATACAGGGCCGGACTATGGCTACACCTTC.

DNA of the CDR3: TGTGCCAGCAGCTTGGTTCCAGGGGAACGTGAAAAACTGTTTTTT. As protein: CASSLVPGEREKLFF. The V gene is TRBV5-5, the J gene TRBJ1-4; maybe TRBD1 (6 bases). CDR3 length: 15 amino acids. Germline V lookup: CDR1 SGHKS, CDR2 YYEKEE (reference sequence). Trimming left V 0 bases short and J 7 bases short, with 13 bases between. The entire variable domain, with the rest obtained from reference TRBV5-5 and TRBJ1-4, is as follows: DAGVTQSPTHLIKTRGQQVTLRCSPISGHKSVSWYQQVLGQGPQFIFQYYEKEERGRGNFPDRFSARQFPNYSSELNVNALLLGDSALYLCASSLVPGEREKLFFGSGTQLSVL.

This clone has just a few counts. The chain joins TRBV4-2 to TRBJ2-1, with 8 bases that match TRBD2. V gave up 0 bases and J gave up 7 bases; unmatched junction bases: 8. Germline values: CDR1 LGHNA, CDR2 YNFKEQ. This CDR3 is built from 16 residues. CDR3 in amino acids: CASSQDRAGASNEQFF. The DNA of the CDR3 is TGTGCCAGCAGCCAAGATCGAGCGGGAGCTTCAAATGAGCAGTTCTTC.

The V call is TRBV6-2 or TRBV6-3, the J call TRBJ2-1; 13 bases agree with TRBD2. Per the germline V gene, CDR1 is MNHEY and CDR2 is SVGEGT. This CDR3 contains 16 residues. The V segment lost 1 base and the J segment 5 bases; nucleotides outside the gene matches: 2. CDR3 protein: CASSYWTSGSNNEQFF. For the CDR3, the DNA is TGTGCCAGCAGTTACTGGACTAGCGGGAGCAACAATGAGCAGTTCTTC.

V gene TRBV18 combines with J gene TRBJ2-5; the D gene is possibly TRBD2 (7 bases). Germline values: CDR1 KGHSH, CDR2 LQKENI. V shed 0 bases and J shed 4 bases, with 24 bases lying between them. CDR3 size: 19 residues. The CDR3 reads CASSPPKGGAGSRGETQYF. The CDR3 region has the DNA TGTGCCAGCTCACCACCGAAGGGGGGAGCGGGAAGTAGAGGAGAGACCCAGTACTTC.

This chain links TRBV9 with TRBJ2-7, with 13 bases matching TRBD2. CDR3 size: 15 residues. Germline V gene data show CDR1 as SGDLS and CDR2 as YYNGEE. Losses at the gene ends were 4 bases for V and 7 bases for J; bases not matched to a gene: 8. The CDR3 nucleotides are TGTGCCAGCAGCTTTGGACTAGCGGGGGTCTGGGAGCAGTACTTC. Translated: CASSFGLAGVWEQYF.

This clone was seen a single time. The chain uses TRBV5-1 and TRBJ1-1; maybe TRBD1 (6 bases). Trimming took 4 bases from V and 4 from J, leaving 23 bases between them. Germline V lookup: CDR1 SGHRS, CDR2 YFSETQ. This CDR3 is 17 amino acids long. The CDR3 sequence is CASSRGPGVQIGTEAFF. The CDR3 DNA sequence: TGCGCCAGCAGCCGTGGCCCAGGGGTCCAAATCGGCACTGAAGCTTTCTTT.

This clone was seen only a few times. In nucleotides, the CDR3 is TGTGCCAGCACTGGGGTAGCGGGGGACGAGCAGTACTTC. Translating it yields CASTGVAGDEQYF. The V gene is TRBV2, the J gene TRBJ2-7; 9 positions agree with TRBD2. The CDR3 extends over 13 amino acids. Per germline, CDR1 SNHLY and CDR2 FYNNEI. J was trimmed by 5 bases and V by 7 bases; bases with no gene match: 6.